These 13 T cell receptor beta chains came from one sample sequenced in a study of blood T cell repertoires in COVID-19. Only in-frame clones appear in the TCRdb table, and some are missing; sequencing was by immunoSEQ multiplex PCR. This table has 300,000 to 400,000 clones, under 95% appearing once. Sequenced material: PBMCs or T cells enriched from blood (not recorded which). The receptors were gathered from a man in his fifties or sixties who had recovered from COVID-19.

The chain links TRBV15 to TRBJ2-1, with 10 bases fitting TRBD1. V shed 4 bases and J 3 bases; nucleotides not matched to a gene: 9. CDR3 size: 17 residues. Germline V gene lookup returns CDR1 LNHNV and CDR2 YYDKDF (reference sequence). The CDR3 region is CATSTGTGDNLYNEQFF. The DNA for the CDR3 is TGTGCCACCAGCACGGGGACAGGGGATAACCTCTACAATGAGCAGTTCTTC.

The chain is built from TRBV4-3 and TRBJ1-4; D uncertain. Trimming left V 4 bases short and J 6 bases short, with 15 bases between. CDR1 LGHNA and CDR2 YSLEER come from the germline V gene. The CDR3 extends over 15 amino acids. CDR3 residues: CASSPNRFRYEKLFF. CDR3 DNA: TGCGCCAGCAGCCCAAACCGGTTTCGGTATGAAAAACTGTTTTTT.

The CDR3 is CATSLRFGRNTGELFF. The CDR3 DNA follows: TGTGCCACCTCACTGCGTTTTGGTAGGAACACCGGGGAGCTGTTTTTT. The chain employs TRBV27 and TRBJ2-2; D unclear. From germline, CDR1 is MNHEY and CDR2 SMNVEV (reference sequence). The CDR3 extends over 16 amino acids. The V end was cut by 10 bases, the J end by 1 base, with 19 bases between.

The rearrangement links TRBV2 to TRBJ1-1, with no clear D. The CDR3 has 13 residues. The V gene's germline CDR1 is SNHLY and CDR2 FYNNEI. V shed 3 bases and J shed 0 bases, with 5 bases lying between them. The CDR3 DNA reads as TGTGCCAGCAGTGACGGGATGAACACTGAAGCTTTCTTT. It specifies CASSDGMNTEAFF.

The chain recombines TRBV24-1 with TRBJ2-1, with TRBD1 matching 8 bases. CDR3 length equals 16 residues. Germline V lookup: CDR1 KGHDR, CDR2 SFDVKD. The ends lost 4 bases at V and 1 base at J; junction bases unmatched: 5. The CDR3 bases are TGTGCCACCAGTGACCAAGACAGGGGATCCTACAATGAGCAGTTCTTC. This translates into CATSDQDRGSYNEQFF.

This clone appeared a few times. The chain has TRBV5-6 and TRBJ2-2, with a weak D call TRBD2 (5 bases). The CDR3 loop spans 15 amino acids. The germline CDR1 and CDR2 sequences are SGHDT and YYEEEE. V lost 4 bases and J lost 5, with 15 bases in between. CDR3 sequence reads: CASSIRPSGTGELFF. The DNA for the CDR3 is TGTGCCAGCAGCATTCGGCCCTCGGGGACCGGGGAGCTGTTTTTT.

The rearrangement links TRBV10-3 to TRBJ1-5; 7 bases map to TRBD1. The germline V gene has CDR1 ENHRY and CDR2 SYGVKD. This CDR3 spans 15 amino acids. V lost 0 bases to trimming and J lost 11 bases; unmatched junction nucleotides: 10. The CDR3 DNA sequence: TGTGCCATCAGTGAGTCGGGACAGACCCCAGGGGCCCAGCATTTT. Its translation is CAISESGQTPGAQHF.

The CDR3 DNA reads TGTGCCAGCAGCCGCCTCCAGGGCTTGGAGACCCAGTACTTC. Its protein product is CASSRLQGLETQYF. The V gene is TRBV7-2, the J gene TRBJ2-5; a weak D match, TRBD1 (5 bases). This CDR3 has 14 residues. Germline assignment: CDR1 SGHTA and CDR2 FQGNSA. Trimming removed 5 bases from V and 5 bases from J, with 15 bases in between.

The rearrangement joins TRBV18 to TRBJ1-2; D gene unclear. V was cut by 5 bases and J by 6 bases, with 19 bases left in between. This CDR3 is built from 15 residues. From germline, CDR1 is KGHSH and CDR2 LQKENI. DNA for the CDR3: TGTGCCAGCTCAGGTTGGGTCGAGACTTACGATGGCTACACCTTC. It yields the protein CASSGWVETYDGYTF.

DNA for the CDR3: TGTGCCAGCAGCCAAGATACAGGGGGGAGTGAAAAACTGTTTTTT. Translation: CASSQDTGGSEKLFF. The chain recombines TRBV3-1 (or the pseudogene TRBV3-2) with TRBJ1-4, with TRBD1 matching over 8 bases. CDR1 LGHDT and CDR2 YNNKEL come from the germline V gene (reference sequence). The CDR3 loop spans 15 amino acids. Trimming took 0 bases from V and 7 from J; bases not matched to a gene: 4.

This rearrangement joins TRBV15 to TRBJ1-2, with a weak D call TRBD1 (5 bases). Germline CDR1 is LNHNV and CDR2 is YYDKDF (reference sequence). CDR3 size: 16 residues. V was trimmed by 5 bases and J by 4 bases, leaving 20 bases between them. The DNA for the CDR3 is TGTGCCACCAGCCCTGGGATAGGGGTGAAGAGCTATGGCTACACCTTC. It specifies CATSPGIGVKSYGYTF.

This clone was seen a single time. This chain links TRBV27 with TRBJ2-1, with TRBD2 matching over 9 bases. The V gene's germline CDR1 is MNHEY and CDR2 SMNVEV (reference sequence). J was trimmed by 4 bases and V by 3 bases; bases with no gene match: 4. This CDR3 has 15 residues. The CDR3 protein is CASSLIAGVYNEQFF. The CDR3, as DNA: TGTGCCAGCAGTTTGATAGCGGGGGTATACAATGAGCAGTTCTTC.

The rearrangement links TRBV19 to TRBJ2-4; no clear D gene. Trimming removed 4 bases from V and 0 bases from J, with 16 bases in between. This CDR3 contains 17 residues. Germline CDR1 and CDR2: LNHDA and SQIVND (reference sequence). Here the CDR3 DNA reads TGTGCCAGTAGTACCGACCCATGGAGTCTAGCCAAAAACATTCAGTACTTC. Translating it yields CASSTDPWSLAKNIQYF.